This TCR beta chain was profiled in a study of T cells in Graves' hyperthyroidism and ophthalmopathy. Findings of the study overall: Ophthalmopathy could be told apart from stable hyperthyroidism with a 13 V-J model. Ophthalmopathy, as predicted by the model, came a median approximately 5.9 months after the prediction.

The sample holds many counts of this clonotype. Its antigen is currently unknown. The CDR3 consists of 16 residues. Germline-derived CDR1 and CDR2 are LGHDT and YNNKEL (reference sequence). Trimming shortened V by 1 base and J by 6 bases, and 17 bases separated the two germline ends. RNA transcripts were the template for amplifying TCR beta CDR3 regions. The TCR CDR3 first-round RT-PCR relied on the HTBI primer set. MiXCR, run by TCRdb on the multiplex PCR reads, gives a single entry per CDR3 protein. The data contain some 550,000 distinct CDR3 sequences, 16% of them singletons. This chain uses TRBV3-1 with TRBJ2-3, with D unresolved. Sequencing input: blood. The receptor's source is a woman aged 40 to 49 with Graves' ophthalmopathy. CDR3 DNA sequence: TGTGCCAGCAGCCAAGCCCGGGTCTCCCGTCCGGATACGCAGTATTTT. This sequence encodes CASSQARVSRPDTQYF.